This passage covers 4 T cell receptor beta chains from one sample sequenced in a study of T cell responses to AZD1222 COVID-19 vaccine. Clones were sequenced by immunoSEQ multiplex PCR, and TCRdb holds only the in-frame ones, with some missing. Of 150,000 to 200,000 clones detected, over 80% appear once; the ten largest clones hold 2.5% to 3%. Here the sequenced sample was peripheral blood, taken on day 0 of MenACWY control vaccination. These receptors came from an adult in good health.

The rearrangement uses TRBV11-1 and TRBJ2-3; weak D call: TRBD2 (5 bases). Trimming pared 5 bases from V and 6 bases from J, leaving 15 bases between. The CDR3 runs to 14 residues. Germline V CDR1 and CDR2: SGHAT, FQDESV (reference sequence). The CDR3, as DNA: TGTGCCAGCAGCAAACTAGGTACCCATGATACGCAGTATTTT. This sequence encodes CASSKLGTHDTQYF.

The chain employs TRBV9 and TRBJ1-1; D remains ambiguous. The CDR3 sequence is 14 residues long. Per the germline V gene, CDR1 is SGDLS and CDR2 is YYNGEE. With 1 base removed from V and 1 base from J, the gap between germline ends came to 8 bases. The CDR3 spells CASSVTLGNTEAFF. In DNA, the CDR3 is TGTGCCAGCAGCGTAACGTTGGGGAACACTGAAGCTTTCTTT.

The CDR3 here is CASSIDPVSYEQYF. CDR3 sequence (DNA): TGTGCCAGTAGTATAGATCCGGTTTCCTACGAGCAGTACTTC. The chain joins TRBV19 to TRBJ2-7; D not certain. CDR1 and CDR2 (germline): LNHDA, SQIVND (reference sequence). The CDR3 is made up of 14 amino acids. The germline V and J ends were trimmed by 0 bases and 1 base, with 7 bases remaining between them.

This clone was observed a single time. The rearrangement links TRBV7-9 to TRBJ1-3, with D possibly being TRBD1 (6 bases). V lost 5 bases and J lost 2, with 10 bases in between. Germline V lookup: CDR1 SEHNR, CDR2 FQNEAQ (reference sequence). This CDR3 is 14 amino acids long. Written as DNA, the CDR3 is TGTGCCAGCAGCCCTCGGACAGCTGGAAACACCATATATTTT. The encoded protein is CASSPRTAGNTIYF.